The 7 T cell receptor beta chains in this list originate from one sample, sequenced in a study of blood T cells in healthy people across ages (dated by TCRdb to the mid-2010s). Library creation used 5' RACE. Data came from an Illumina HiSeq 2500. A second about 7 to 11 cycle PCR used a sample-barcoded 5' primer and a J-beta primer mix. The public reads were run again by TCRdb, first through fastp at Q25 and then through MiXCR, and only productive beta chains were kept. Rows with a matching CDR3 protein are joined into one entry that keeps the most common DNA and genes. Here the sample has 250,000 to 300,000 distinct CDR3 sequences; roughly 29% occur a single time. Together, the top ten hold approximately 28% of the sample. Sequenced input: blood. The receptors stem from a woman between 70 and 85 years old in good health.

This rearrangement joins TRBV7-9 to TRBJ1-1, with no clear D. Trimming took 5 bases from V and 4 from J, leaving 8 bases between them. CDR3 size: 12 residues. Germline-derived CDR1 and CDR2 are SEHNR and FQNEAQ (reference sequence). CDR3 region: CASSVAGTEAFF. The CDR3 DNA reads TGTGCCAGCAGCGTCGCAGGCACTGAAGCTTTCTTT.

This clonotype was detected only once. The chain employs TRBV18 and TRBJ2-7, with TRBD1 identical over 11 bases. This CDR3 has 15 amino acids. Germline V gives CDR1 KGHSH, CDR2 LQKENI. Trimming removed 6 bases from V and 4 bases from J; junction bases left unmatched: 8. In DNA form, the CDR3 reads TGTGCCAGCTCCCTGGACAGGGGGCTGGGGTACGAGCAGTACTTC. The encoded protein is CASSLDRGLGYEQYF.

The CDR3 region is CASSQDSGSWGEQFF. CDR3 DNA sequence: TGCGCCAGCAGCCAAGATAGCGGGTCCTGGGGTGAGCAGTTCTTC. The V and J genes are TRBV4-3 and TRBJ2-5; 7 bases align to TRBD2. The DNA end is a closer match to TRBJ2-1, so the J assignment may be wrong. This CDR3 spans 15 amino acids. Germline V gives CDR1 LGHNA, CDR2 YSLEER.

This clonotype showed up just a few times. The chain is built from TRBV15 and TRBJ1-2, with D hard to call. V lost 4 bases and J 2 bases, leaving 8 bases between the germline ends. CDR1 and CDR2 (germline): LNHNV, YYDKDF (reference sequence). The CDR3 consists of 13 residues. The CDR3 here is CATSIGGNYGYTF. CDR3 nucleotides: TGTGCCACCAGCATAGGAGGGAACTATGGCTACACCTTC.

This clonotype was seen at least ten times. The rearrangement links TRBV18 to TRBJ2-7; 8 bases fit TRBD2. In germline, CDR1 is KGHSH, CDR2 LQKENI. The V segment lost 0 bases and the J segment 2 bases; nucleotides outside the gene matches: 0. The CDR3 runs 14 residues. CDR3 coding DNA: TGTGCCAGCTCACCACCGGGACTAGCCTACGAGCAGTACTTC. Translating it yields CASSPPGLAYEQYF.

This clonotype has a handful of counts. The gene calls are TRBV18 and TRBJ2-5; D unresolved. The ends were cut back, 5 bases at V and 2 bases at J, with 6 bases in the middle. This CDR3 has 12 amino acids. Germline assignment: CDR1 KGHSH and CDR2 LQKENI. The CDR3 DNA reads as TGTGCCAGCTCAGCGACTCAAGAGACCCAGTACTTC. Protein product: CASSATQETQYF.

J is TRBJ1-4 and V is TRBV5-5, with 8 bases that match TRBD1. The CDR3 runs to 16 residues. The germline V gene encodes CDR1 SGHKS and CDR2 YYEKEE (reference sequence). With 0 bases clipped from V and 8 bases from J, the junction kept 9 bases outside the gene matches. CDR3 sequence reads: CASSLDGTGGGEKLFF. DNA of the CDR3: TGTGCCAGCAGCTTGGACGGAACAGGGGGAGGAGAAAAACTGTTTTTT.